Each of the 20 T cell receptor beta chains below was sequenced from the same sample in a study of read filtering for tumor transcriptome and immune sequencing. This library used 300 to 450 ng RNA and molecular barcoded adaptors spanning alpha/delta and beta/gamma chains. TCRdb called the reads again in MiXCR, with one record for every CDR3 protein. There are about 62,000 distinct CDR3 sequences in the sample; approximately 19% occur only once, and roughly a tenth lies in the top ten. The sample comprised a population of CD138-negative cells sorted from bone marrow. The receptors stem from a donor older than 35 with multiple myeloma.

Many counts were recorded for this clonotype. The chain links TRBV20-1 to TRBJ2-6, with a weak D call TRBD1 (5 bases). The CDR3 extends over 15 amino acids. Trimming cost V 6 bases and J 0 bases, with 12 bases left between them. Germline CDR1 reads DFQATT; CDR2 reads SNEGSKA (reference sequence). The CDR3 DNA follows: TGCAGTGCCCCCACAGGCCCCTCTGGGGCCAACGTCCTGACTTTC. Its translation: CSAPTGPSGANVLTF.

In regard to this clonotype: Given a much more abundant clone one base away, this may be a read error. This chain connects TRBV7-9 to TRBJ2-6, with TRBD1 as a possible D gene (5 bases). Per the germline V gene, CDR1 is SEHNR and CDR2 is FQNEAQ (reference sequence). The length of the CDR3 is 17 residues. DNA of the CDR3: TGTGCCAGCAGCTTAGTCGGCAGGCTGGCTGGGGCCAACGTCCTGGCTTTC. It is translated as CASSLVGRLAGANVLAF.

This clonotype was seen many times. The J gene is TRBJ2-1, the V gene TRBV20-1, with 10 positions matching TRBD2. The V gene's germline CDR1 is DFQATT and CDR2 SNEGSKA (reference sequence). With 0 bases clipped from V and 8 bases from J, the junction kept 10 bases outside the gene matches. This CDR3 spans 16 amino acids. CDR3 loop: CSARDRASGGAYEQFF. The CDR3 DNA sequence: TGCAGTGCTAGAGATAGGGCCAGCGGGGGGGCTTATGAGCAGTTCTTC.

At least ten counts were recorded for this clonotype. The V and J genes are TRBV20-1 and TRBJ2-1, with no clear D. The CDR3 has 14 residues. V lost 1 base and J 0 bases, leaving 7 bases between the germline ends. Germline-derived CDR1 and CDR2 are DFQATT and SNEGSKA (reference sequence). The CDR3 protein is CSARVVSSYNEQFF. The CDR3 DNA sequence: TGCAGTGCTAGAGTCGTCTCCTCCTACAATGAGCAGTTCTTC.

This clonotype was detected ten times or more. The rearrangement uses TRBV7-9 and TRBJ2-5; no clear D. V shed 1 base and J shed 2 bases, with 8 bases lying between them. The CDR3 consists of 14 residues. The germline gives CDR1 SEHNR, CDR2 FQNEAQ (reference sequence). DNA of the CDR3: TGTGCCAGCAGCTTAGAGGAAGGGCAAGAGACCCAGTACTTC. Its translation is CASSLEEGQETQYF.

Note on this clonotype: Since a much larger clone is just one base distant, this may be a read error. V and J are TRBV28 and TRBJ2-2; either TRBD1 or TRBD2 may fit D (5 bases each). CDR3 length equals 15 residues. Germline V gene sequence: CDR1 MDHEN, CDR2 SYDVKM. The DNA of the CDR3 is TGTGCCAGCAGTTTTTCCCGGGGCGTTCACGGGGACCTGTTTTTT. Residues: CASSFSRGVHGDLFF.

V is TRBV10-3 and J is TRBJ2-1; D is perhaps TRBD1 (6 bases). V lost 10 bases, J lost 12 bases, and 25 bases lay in between. CDR1 is ENHRY and CDR2 is SYGVKD in the germline V gene. CDR3 length equals 14 residues. Here the CDR3 DNA reads TGTGCCACTCAGGACAGCACCTTTTTGGACGGGCAGTTCTTC. Its translation is CATQDSTFLDGQFF.

This clonotype has ten or more counts. The DNA for the CDR3 is TGTGCCAGCAATCGGGGTACCTACGAGCAGTACTTC. Residues: CASNRGTYEQYF. The chain links TRBV6-2 or TRBV6-3 to TRBJ2-7; D perhaps matches TRBD2 (5 bases). Looked up from germline, CDR1 is MNHEY and CDR2 is SVGEGT. The CDR3 has 12 residues. V gave up 7 bases and J gave up 2 bases, with 9 bases separating them.

This clonotype was seen repeatedly, ten times or more. The J gene is TRBJ2-7, the V gene TRBV28, with 11 bases lining up with TRBD2. Germline V lookup: CDR1 MDHEN, CDR2 SYDVKM. This CDR3 has 15 amino acids. The ends lost 5 bases at V and 6 bases at J; junction bases unmatched: 9. For the CDR3, the DNA is TGTGCCAGCAGTCTTTATTTAGCGGGAGGGGGCGAGCAGTACTTC. This codes for CASSLYLAGGGEQYF.

This clonotype was detected ten times or more. The CDR3 is CASIRGQGDTEAFF. The CDR3 coding sequence is TGCGCCAGCATAAGGGGACAGGGCGACACTGAAGCTTTCTTT. This chain links TRBV5-1 with TRBJ1-1, with TRBD1 identical over 9 bases. Trimming cost V 6 bases and J 3 bases; bases outside gene matches: 6. The CDR3 is 14 residues long. Germline loops: CDR1 SGHRS, CDR2 YFSETQ. Together with reference TRBV5-1 and TRBJ1-1, the CDR3 gives the full variable domain: KAGVTQTPRYLIKTRGQQVTLSCSPISGHRSVSWYQQTPGQGLQFLFEYFSETQRNKGNFPGRFSGRQFSNSRSEMNVSTLELGDSALYLCASIRGQGDTEAFFGQGTRLTVV.

This clonotype was seen many times. The chain employs TRBV2 and TRBJ2-5, with 11 bases identical to TRBD2. Germline V lookup: CDR1 SNHLY, CDR2 FYNNEI. CDR3 length: 17 amino acids. V was pared by 0 bases and J by 0 bases, with 3 bases of the junction left unmatched. The CDR3 loop reads CASSEAGLAGHQETQYF. As DNA, the CDR3 is TGTGCCAGCAGTGAAGCAGGACTAGCGGGCCACCAAGAGACCCAGTACTTC.

Regarding this clonotype: The CDR3 carries no conserved terminal phenylalanine or tryptophan, so it likely arises from a read error. As DNA, the CDR3 is TGTGCCTGGAGCCCGACTAGCGGGAGGATCGCGGAGCTGTTTTTA. This encodes CAWSPTSGRIAELFL. This rearrangement joins TRBV30 to TRBJ2-2; TRBD2 agrees at 13 bases. With 3 bases clipped from V and 10 bases from J, the junction kept 8 bases outside the gene matches. The CDR3 extends over 15 amino acids. Germline CDR1 reads GTSNPN; CDR2 reads SVGIG (reference sequence).

The CDR3 DNA reads as TGTGCCAGCAGTCCTGGACAGGACACTGAAGCTTTCTTT. Amino acids: CASSPGQDTEAFF. J is TRBJ1-1 and V is TRBV3-1; 7 positions match TRBD1. The trim removed 6 bases at V and 3 bases at J, leaving 4 bases unmatched. The CDR3 loop spans 13 amino acids. Germline CDR1 is LGHDT and CDR2 is YNNKEL (reference sequence).

In regard to this clonotype: Since a far larger clone is one base different, this is likely a read error. J is TRBJ2-2 and V is TRBV5-5; 7 bases fit TRBD1. The CDR3 is 14 residues long. The ends lost 3 bases at V and 5 bases at J; junction bases unmatched: 4. Germline V gives CDR1 SGHKS, CDR2 YYEKEE (reference sequence). For the CDR3, the DNA is TGTGCCAGCAGCTCTCAGGGGGAAACCGGGGAGCTGTTTTTT. Protein product: CASSSQGETGELFF.

This clonotype appeared a few times. This clone may be a read error of a much larger clone one base away. The chain couples TRBV28 to TRBJ1-1; tentative D call: TRBD1 (6 bases). V lost 6 bases and J 4 bases, leaving 15 bases between the germline ends. The CDR3 covers 14 residues. The V gene's germline CDR1 is MDHEN and CDR2 SYDVKM. The CDR3 protein is CASSDTGPATEAFF. The CDR3 coding sequence is TGTGCCAGCAGCGACACAGGGCCGGCCACTGAAGCTTTCTTT.

This chain uses TRBV6-5 with TRBJ2-5; TRBD2 agrees at 8 bases. The germline CDR1 and CDR2 sequences are MNHEY and SVGAGI. The length of the CDR3 is 14 residues. Trimming at V came to 4 bases and at J to 5 bases, leaving 6 bases not matched to a gene. In nucleotides, the CDR3 is TGTGCCAGCAGTTCGCTCCGGGAGGGGGAGACCCAGTACTTC. Protein: CASSSLREGETQYF.

This clonotype came up many times. This chain uses TRBV5-1 with TRBJ2-3; 9 bases line up with TRBD2. The CDR3 runs 16 residues. After removal of 1 base from V and 0 bases from J, the junction contained 3 bases not matched to a gene. Germline CDR1 SGHRS, CDR2 YFSETQ. CDR3 DNA: TGCGCCAGCAGCTTGCCTAGCGGGGAAAGCACAGATACGCAGTATTTT. This translates into CASSLPSGESTDTQYF. Looking up the rest from reference TRBV5-1 and TRBJ2-3 gives the full variable domain: KAGVTQTPRYLIKTRGQQVTLSCSPISGHRSVSWYQQTPGQGLQFLFEYFSETQRNKGNFPGRFSGRQFSNSRSEMNVSTLELGDSALYLCASSLPSGESTDTQYFGPGTRLTVL.

As concerns this clonotype: This likely stems from a read error, as it lies one base from a far larger clone. The V call is TRBV20-1, the J call TRBJ1-6; D is undetermined. Germline CDR1 is DFQATT and CDR2 is SNEGSKA (reference sequence). The CDR3 runs to 12 residues. Written as DNA, the CDR3 is TGCAGTGCTAGAGATCTGAGGAGAGCCCTGTACTTC. It yields the protein CSARDLRRALYF.

This clonotype was counted many times. This chain links TRBV29-1 with TRBJ2-2; weak D call: TRBD1 (6 bases). The length of the CDR3 is 14 residues. V lost 4 bases and J 6 bases, leaving 15 bases between the germline ends. The germline V gene encodes CDR1 SQVTM and CDR2 ANQGSEA. CDR3: CSVAWAGVAGELFF. Here the CDR3 DNA reads TGCAGCGTTGCGTGGGCAGGGGTGGCCGGGGAGCTGTTTTTT.

Notes on this clonotype: Given a much more abundant clone one base away, this may be a read error. This chain connects TRBV29-1 to TRBJ2-1; 12 bases fit TRBD2. CDR3 length equals 14 residues. Germline V gives CDR1 SQVTM, CDR2 ANQGSEA. CDR3 DNA sequence: TGCAGCGTTGAAGGACTAGCGGGAGACGGTGAGCAGCTCTTC. Protein: CSVEGLAGDGEQLF.